Below are 17 T cell receptor beta chains sequenced from a single sample in a study of beta chain features in type 1 diabetes. The study, taken as a whole, reports: For Type 1 diabetes patients, all four CD4+ subsets carried TCRB CDR3s that were moderately but significantly shorter.

Their cognate antigens are unknown. Sequencing targeted expressed TCRB transcripts, as all isolated RNA had been reverse transcribed. Measured with immunoSEQ multiplex PCR; TCRdb has only the in-frame clones, and not every one. The sample shows approximately 250,000 clones, approximately 11% of them seen only once. The material sequenced was naive CD4+ T cells from blood. These receptors were obtained from a man under 40 with type 1 diabetes.

This clone was observed a few times. The J gene is TRBJ2-2, the V gene TRBV5-1; no reliable D call. Germline CDR1 and CDR2: SGHRS and YFSETQ. The CDR3 consists of 13 residues. V was trimmed by 1 base and J by 6 bases, leaving 7 bases between them. The CDR3 reads CASSLYVAGELFF. Written as DNA, the CDR3 is TGCGCCAGCAGCTTGTATGTCGCCGGGGAGCTGTTTTTT.

This clone appeared a single time. A junction boundary mismatches the germline segment, possibly from a read error. The chain couples TRBV6-5 to TRBJ2-3; D is uncertain. The CDR3 spans 13 residues. The germline V gene encodes CDR1 MNHEY and CDR2 SVGAGI. CDR3 sequence reads: CASSYRGIDTQYF. In nucleotides, the CDR3 is TGTGCCAGCAGTTACCGAGGTATAGATACGCAATATTTT.

The chain links TRBV7-2 to TRBJ2-7; 7 bases agree with TRBD1. This CDR3 comprises 16 residues. Germline CDR1 and CDR2: SGHTA and FQGNSA. Trimming removed 5 bases from V and 4 bases from J; junction bases left unmatched: 14. CDR3 coding DNA: TGTGCCAGCAGCCGGACAGGAAACCCATCCGATTACGAGCAGTACTTC. Encoded protein: CASSRTGNPSDYEQYF.

The gene calls are TRBV29-1 and TRBJ2-7; 7 nucleotides align to TRBD1. The length of the CDR3 is 14 residues. Germline V CDR1 and CDR2: SQVTM, ANQGSEA. V lost 2 bases and J lost 7; bases outside the gene matches: 11. CDR3 DNA sequence: TGCAGCGTTGAACTCGGGACAGTGCCCATAGAGCAGTACTTC. Its protein is CSVELGTVPIEQYF.

This clone was counted a few times. This chain connects TRBV5-6 to TRBJ2-2, with unresolved D. This CDR3 has 15 residues. CDR1 SGHDT and CDR2 YYEEEE come from the germline V gene. V shed 4 bases and J shed 4 bases, with 14 bases lying between them. CDR3 in amino acids: CASSALASSTGELFF. The CDR3 region has the DNA TGTGCCAGCAGCGCCTTAGCAAGCAGCACCGGGGAGCTGTTTTTT.

The V call is TRBV11-2, the J call TRBJ2-5, with 10 bases matching TRBD1. This CDR3 is built from 16 residues. The ends lost 2 bases at V and 4 bases at J; junction bases unmatched: 7. CDR1 is SGHAT, CDR2 FQNNGV, per germline. DNA of the CDR3: TGTGCCAGCAGCTTACCTCGACAGGGGGCGGGAGAGACCCAGTACTTC. Residues: CASSLPRQGAGETQYF.

The chain employs TRBV7-2 and TRBJ2-1, with 11 bases matching TRBD2. Germline V gives CDR1 SGHTA, CDR2 FQGNSA. With 4 bases clipped from V and 4 bases from J, the junction kept 9 bases outside the gene matches. The CDR3 runs to 17 residues. CDR3 amino acids: CASSSPIAGGLYNEQFF. The CDR3 bases are TGTGCCAGCAGCTCCCCGATAGCGGGGGGGTTGTACAATGAGCAGTTCTTC.

This chain uses TRBV28 with TRBJ1-6; no clear D gene. CDR1 and CDR2 from the germline V gene are MDHEN and SYDVKM. Between the trimmed V and J ends, which lost 6 bases and 7 bases, there was a span of 7 bases. This CDR3 has 12 residues. CDR3 protein: CASRIQNSPLHF. CDR3 DNA sequence: TGTGCCAGCAGAATACAGAATTCACCCCTCCACTTT.

This clone was observed a few times. CDR3 region: CASSLGLAGLYNEQFF. Written as DNA, the CDR3 is TGTGCCAGCAGCTTAGGACTAGCGGGGCTCTACAATGAGCAGTTCTTC. The chain recombines TRBV11-1 with TRBJ2-1; 11 bases line up with TRBD2. The germline V gene encodes CDR1 SGHAT and CDR2 FQDESV (reference sequence). Trimming at V came to 1 base and at J to 3 bases, leaving 2 bases not matched to a gene. This CDR3 has 16 amino acids.

The chain recombines TRBV19 with TRBJ2-2; 7 bases match TRBD2. Germline V gives CDR1 LNHDA, CDR2 SQIVND (reference sequence). V lost 6 bases to trimming and J lost 4 bases; unmatched junction nucleotides: 11. There are 16 residues in the CDR3. The chain's CDR3 is CASRSPGGGATGELFF. In DNA form, the CDR3 reads TGTGCCAGTAGATCCCCTGGGGGGGGAGCCACCGGGGAGCTGTTTTTT.

The rearrangement uses TRBV10-3 and TRBJ2-7, with 10 bases fitting TRBD1. Looked up from germline, CDR1 is ENHRY and CDR2 is SYGVKD. The V segment lost 5 bases and the J segment 6 bases; nucleotides outside the gene matches: 4. The CDR3 runs to 13 residues. The CDR3 loop reads CAISPGTGVEQYF. In nucleotides, the CDR3 is TGTGCCATCAGTCCCGGGACAGGGGTCGAGCAGTACTTC.

This clone was observed a handful of times. The chain combines TRBV6-1 with TRBJ1-2; D gene unclear. Germline loops: CDR1 MNHNS, CDR2 SASEGT. Trimming took 6 bases from V and 0 from J, leaving 11 bases between them. The CDR3 is 14 residues long. The CDR3 spells CASRHGGANYGYTF. As DNA, the CDR3 is TGTGCCAGCAGACATGGAGGAGCTAACTATGGCTACACCTTC.

The chain is built from TRBV28 and TRBJ1-2; 7 positions agree with TRBD1. The V gene's germline CDR1 is MDHEN and CDR2 SYDVKM. Losses at the gene ends were 4 bases for V and 2 bases for J; bases not matched to a gene: 4. This CDR3 contains 14 residues. In DNA, the CDR3 is TGTGCCAGCAGTTCCCCAGGGGGGAACTATGGCTACACCTTC. It specifies CASSSPGGNYGYTF.

CDR3 sequence reads: CASSDQGTGNEQFF. CDR3 DNA sequence: TGTGCCAGCAGTGATCAGGGCACTGGCAATGAGCAGTTCTTC. The chain links TRBV2 to TRBJ2-1; maybe TRBD1 (5 bases). This CDR3 has 14 amino acids. Germline V gives CDR1 SNHLY, CDR2 FYNNEI. Trimming took off 3 bases at V and 6 bases at J, with 12 bases between the two ends.

This clone was recorded a few times. DNA for the CDR3: TGTGCCAGCAGCGTTTTTAGCAGGGGGCCGAACACCGGGGAGCTGTTTTTT. Translated, it gives CASSVFSRGPNTGELFF. The V and J genes are TRBV9 and TRBJ2-2; the match to TRBD1 covers 8 bases. This CDR3 region has 17 residues. The germline gives CDR1 SGDLS, CDR2 YYNGEE. V dropped 2 bases and J dropped 0; count of bases not matched to a gene: 6.

V and J are TRBV7-2 and TRBJ2-1; 10 bases align to TRBD1. This CDR3 is built from 15 residues. Germline CDR1 and CDR2: SGHTA and FQGNSA. After removal of 6 bases from V and 4 bases from J, the junction contained 6 bases not matched to a gene. The CDR3 region is CASSNRQGAYNEQFF. The CDR3 DNA reads TGTGCCAGCAGTAACCGACAGGGGGCGTACAATGAGCAGTTCTTC. Full variable domain (missing parts from reference TRBV7-2 and TRBJ2-1): GAGVSQSPSNKVTEKGKDVELRCDPISGHTALYWYRQSLGQGLEFLIYFQGNSAPDKSGLPSDRFSAERTGGSVSTLTIQRTQQEDSAVYLCASSNRQGAYNEQFFGPGTRLTVL.

This clone was counted between two and nine times. The V call is TRBV5-6, the J call TRBJ2-6, with a tentative D call TRBD1 (6 bases). The CDR3 runs 17 residues. Trimming left V 3 bases short and J 1 base short, with 14 bases between. Germline lookup yields CDR1 SGHDT and CDR2 YYEEEE. The DNA for the CDR3 is TGTGCCAGCAGCTCGAAACAGGGTTGGTCTGGGGCCAACGTCCTGACTTTC. This codes for CASSSKQGWSGANVLTF. The whole variable domain, remainder taken from reference TRBV5-6 and TRBJ2-6, is DAGVTQSPTHLIKTRGQQVTLRCSPKSGHDTVSWYQQALGQGPQFIFQYYEEEERQRGNFPDRFSGHQFPNYSSELNVNALLLGDSALYLCASSSKQGWSGANVLTFGAGSRLTVL.